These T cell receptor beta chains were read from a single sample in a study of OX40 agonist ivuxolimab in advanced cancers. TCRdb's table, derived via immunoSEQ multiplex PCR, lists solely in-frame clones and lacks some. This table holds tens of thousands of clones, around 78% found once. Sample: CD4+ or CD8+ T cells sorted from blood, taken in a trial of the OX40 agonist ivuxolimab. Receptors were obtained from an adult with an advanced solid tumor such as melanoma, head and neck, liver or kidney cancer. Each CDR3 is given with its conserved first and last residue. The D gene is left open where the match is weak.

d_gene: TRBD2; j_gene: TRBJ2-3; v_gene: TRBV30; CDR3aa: CAWSVGLAGLTDTQYF
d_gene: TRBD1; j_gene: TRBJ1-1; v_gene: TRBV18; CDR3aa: CASSPLDRSMNTEAFF
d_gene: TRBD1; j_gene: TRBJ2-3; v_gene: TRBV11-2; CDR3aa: CASSLVAQGGTDTQYF
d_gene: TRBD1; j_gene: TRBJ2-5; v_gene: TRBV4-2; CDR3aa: CASSDSGTGARETQYF
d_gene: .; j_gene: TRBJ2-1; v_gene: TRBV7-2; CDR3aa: CASSLAGGWNEQFF
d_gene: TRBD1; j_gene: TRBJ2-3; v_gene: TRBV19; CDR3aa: CASSRDRGTDTQYF
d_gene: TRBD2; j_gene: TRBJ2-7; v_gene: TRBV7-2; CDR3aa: CASSFGYPGTTSSYEQYF
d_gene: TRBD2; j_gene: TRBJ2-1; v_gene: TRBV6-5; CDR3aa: CASSPGTSGSHEQFF
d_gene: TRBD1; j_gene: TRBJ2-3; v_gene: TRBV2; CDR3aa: CASGETGLKSDTQYF
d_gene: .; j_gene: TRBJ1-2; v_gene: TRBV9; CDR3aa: CASSVGGAYGYTF
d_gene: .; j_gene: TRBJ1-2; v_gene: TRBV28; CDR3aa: CASSFGGGSYGYTF
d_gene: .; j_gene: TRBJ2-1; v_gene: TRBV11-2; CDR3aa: CASSLVRGADNEQFF
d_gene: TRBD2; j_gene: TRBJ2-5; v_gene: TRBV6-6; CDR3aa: CASSYFGGQETQYF
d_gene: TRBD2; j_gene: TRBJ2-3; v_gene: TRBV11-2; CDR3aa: CASSLGPGGRTDTQYF
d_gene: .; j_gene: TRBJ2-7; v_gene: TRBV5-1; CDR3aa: CASSESPSYEQYF
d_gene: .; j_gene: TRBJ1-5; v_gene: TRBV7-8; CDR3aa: CASSLEGGNQPQHF
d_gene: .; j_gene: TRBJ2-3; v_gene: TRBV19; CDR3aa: CASRDVTDTQYF
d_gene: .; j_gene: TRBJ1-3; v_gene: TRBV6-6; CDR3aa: CASSYSGGGAGNTIYF
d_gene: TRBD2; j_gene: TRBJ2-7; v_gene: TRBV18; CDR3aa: CASSGGRYEQYF
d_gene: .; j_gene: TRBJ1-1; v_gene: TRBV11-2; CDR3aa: CASSSSTIRGTEAFF
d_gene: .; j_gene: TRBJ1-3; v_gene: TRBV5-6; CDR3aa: CASSTPTGAGNTIYF
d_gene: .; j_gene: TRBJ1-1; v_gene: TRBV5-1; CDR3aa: CASSLSGQQGTEAFF
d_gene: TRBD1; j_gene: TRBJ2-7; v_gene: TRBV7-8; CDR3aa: CASSFLVQGAEQYF
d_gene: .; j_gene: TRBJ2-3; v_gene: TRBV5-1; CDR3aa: CASYRDDTQYF
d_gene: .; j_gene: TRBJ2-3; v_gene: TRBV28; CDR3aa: CASSFLLNNNDTQYF
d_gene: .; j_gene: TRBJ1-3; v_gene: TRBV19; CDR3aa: CASSITGPGNTIYF
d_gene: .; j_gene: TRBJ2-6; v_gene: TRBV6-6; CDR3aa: CASSPYGSGANVLTF
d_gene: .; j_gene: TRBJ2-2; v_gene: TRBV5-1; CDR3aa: CASSFGGNTGELFF
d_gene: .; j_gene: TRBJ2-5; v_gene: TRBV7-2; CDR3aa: CASSSRTRQETQYF
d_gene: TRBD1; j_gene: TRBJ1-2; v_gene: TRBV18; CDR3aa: CASSEQGARGYTF
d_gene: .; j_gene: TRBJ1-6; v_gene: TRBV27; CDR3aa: CASSFRGGNSPLHF